This T cell receptor (beta chain) comes out of a study of breast tumors, draining lymph nodes, adjacent tissues. This clonotype appeared many times. Using its own MiXCR run on the multiplex PCR reads, TCRdb lists one record per CDR3 protein. The sample carries tens of thousands of distinct CDR3 sequences, roughly 36% recorded once. The CDR3 loop spans 14 amino acids. Germline assignment: CDR1 DFQATT and CDR2 SNEGSKA (reference sequence). J was trimmed by 7 bases and V by 0 bases; bases with no gene match: 7. V gene TRBV20-1 combines with J gene TRBJ2-7, with 9 bases that match TRBD2. The receptor's source is a female donor with breast cancer. Some clones in this sample may be carry-over from other donors' samples. Sequenced sample: breast tumor tissue. This chain's CDR3 is CSARDPSGKGEQYF. The CDR3 DNA reads as TGCAGTGCTAGAGATCCTAGCGGGAAGGGGGAGCAGTACTTC.